This TCR beta chain was observed in a study of OX40 agonist ivuxolimab in advanced cancers. Background on the study: Ivuxolimab is a fully human IgG2 antibody that activates OX40 (CD134).

About this clone itself: The antigen remains undetermined.

The study, taken as a whole, reports: Partial responders receiving 0.1-3.0 mg/kg showed among the lowest clonal expansion. There were, on average, more expanded clones in CD8+ T cells than in CD4+.

The V gene's germline CDR1 is SGHRS and CDR2 YFSETQ. The CDR3 runs 14 residues. Trimming took 7 bases from V and 8 from J, leaving 19 bases between them. Only in-frame clones appear in the TCRdb table, and some are missing; sequencing was by immunoSEQ multiplex PCR. Among roughly 86,000 clones listed, approximately 90% were seen once. Samples of blood were obtained at baseline, on cycle 4 day 1, and on cycle 7 day 1. V gene TRBV5-1 combines with J gene TRBJ2-1; D remains ambiguous. The clonotype was recovered from an adult with an advanced solid tumor such as melanoma, head and neck, liver or kidney cancer. The sequencing used CD4+ or CD8+ T cells sorted from blood, collected in a trial of the OX40 agonist ivuxolimab. CDR3 region: CASRQLGSFDEQFF. The CDR3, as DNA: TGCGCCAGCCGGCAGCTTGGATCTTTCGATGAGCAGTTCTTC.